The table lists the clone carrying this TCR beta chain with a count of one. The data were taken from a study of blood T cell repertoires in COVID-19. Overall study: The origin of the acute and convalescent COVID-19 samples was the United States, Italy and Spain. From T cells, B-cell-depleted T cells, or PBMCs came the material, which was cDNA or gDNA.

V trimming: 2 bases; J trimming: 5 bases; junction bases outside the gene matches: 8. CDR3 length: 15 amino acids. Germline CDR1 reads MDHEN; CDR2 reads SYDVKM. Original methodology: Reference gene primer amplification yielded estimated nucleated cell counts. Generated by immunoSEQ multiplex PCR, the TCRdb table keeps only in-frame clones and is missing some. The V and J calls and clone size were taken over from that table, and D and trimming were inferred from the DNA. Of about 99,000 clones in the sample, 80% to 85% were seen once. The sequence came from a man aged 70-80 years with active or convalescent COVID-19. Sequenced sample: peripheral blood. The chain employs TRBV28 and TRBJ1-2, with 7 bases fitting TRBD1. CDR3 nucleotide sequence: TGTGCCAGCAGTTTACCCGGGACAGTACTTTATGGCTACACCTTC. This gives the protein CASSLPGTVLYGYTF.